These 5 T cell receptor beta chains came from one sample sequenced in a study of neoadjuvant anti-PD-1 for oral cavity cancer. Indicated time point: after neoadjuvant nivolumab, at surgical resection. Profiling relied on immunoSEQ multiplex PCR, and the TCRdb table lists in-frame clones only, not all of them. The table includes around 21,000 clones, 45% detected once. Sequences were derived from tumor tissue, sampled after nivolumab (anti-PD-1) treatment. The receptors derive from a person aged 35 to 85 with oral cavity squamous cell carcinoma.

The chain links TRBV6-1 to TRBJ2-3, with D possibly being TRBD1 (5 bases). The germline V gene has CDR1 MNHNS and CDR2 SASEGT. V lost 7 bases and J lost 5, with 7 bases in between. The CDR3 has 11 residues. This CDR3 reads CASNQGDTQYF. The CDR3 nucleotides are TGTGCCAGCAATCAGGGAGATACGCAGTATTTT.

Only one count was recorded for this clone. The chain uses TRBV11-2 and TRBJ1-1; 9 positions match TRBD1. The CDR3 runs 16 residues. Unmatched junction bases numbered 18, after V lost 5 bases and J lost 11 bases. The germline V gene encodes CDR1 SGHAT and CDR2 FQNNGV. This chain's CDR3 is CASSMPGQGLFQMAFF. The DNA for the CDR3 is TGTGCCAGCAGCATGCCGGGACAGGGCCTATTCCAAATGGCTTTCTTT.

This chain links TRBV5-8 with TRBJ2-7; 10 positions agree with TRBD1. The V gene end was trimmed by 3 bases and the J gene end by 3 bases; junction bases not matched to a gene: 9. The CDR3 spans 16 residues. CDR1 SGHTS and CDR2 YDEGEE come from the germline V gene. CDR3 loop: CASSYSFGTGDYEQYF. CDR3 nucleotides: TGTGCCAGCAGCTACTCTTTCGGGACAGGGGACTACGAGCAGTACTTC.

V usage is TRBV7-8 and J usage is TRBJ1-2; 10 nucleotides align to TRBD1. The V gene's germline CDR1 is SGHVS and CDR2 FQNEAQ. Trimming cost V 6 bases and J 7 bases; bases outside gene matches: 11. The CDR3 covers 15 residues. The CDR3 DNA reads TGTGCCAGCAGAGTAGCGGGACAGGGGAGGAGTGGCTACACCTTC. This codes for CASRVAGQGRSGYTF.

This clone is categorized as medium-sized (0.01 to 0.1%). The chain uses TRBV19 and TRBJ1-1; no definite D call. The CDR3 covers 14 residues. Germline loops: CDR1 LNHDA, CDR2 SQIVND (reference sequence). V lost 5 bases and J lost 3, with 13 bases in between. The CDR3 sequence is CASSLWTGDTEAFF. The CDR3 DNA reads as TGTGCCAGTAGTTTGTGGACTGGGGACACTGAAGCTTTCTTT.